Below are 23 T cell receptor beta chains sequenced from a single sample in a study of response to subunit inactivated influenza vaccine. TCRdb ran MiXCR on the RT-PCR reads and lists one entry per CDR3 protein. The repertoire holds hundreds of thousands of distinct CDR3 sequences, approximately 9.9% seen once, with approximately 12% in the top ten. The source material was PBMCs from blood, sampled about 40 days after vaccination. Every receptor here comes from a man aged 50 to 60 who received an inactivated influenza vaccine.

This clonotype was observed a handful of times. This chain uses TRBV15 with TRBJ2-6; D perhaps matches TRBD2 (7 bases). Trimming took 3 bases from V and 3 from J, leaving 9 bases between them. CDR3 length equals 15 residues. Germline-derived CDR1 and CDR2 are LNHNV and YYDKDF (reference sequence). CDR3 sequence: CATSRGGLGANVLTF. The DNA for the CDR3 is TGTGCCACCAGCAGGGGGGGGCTTGGGGCCAACGTCCTGACTTTC.

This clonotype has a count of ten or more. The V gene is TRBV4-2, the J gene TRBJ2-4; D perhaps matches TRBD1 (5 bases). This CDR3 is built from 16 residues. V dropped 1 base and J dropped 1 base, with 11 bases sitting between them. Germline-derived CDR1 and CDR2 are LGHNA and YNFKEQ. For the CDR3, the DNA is TGTGCCAGCAGCCAAGTCAGGGAATCGGCCAAAAACATTCAGTACTTC. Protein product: CASSQVRESAKNIQYF.

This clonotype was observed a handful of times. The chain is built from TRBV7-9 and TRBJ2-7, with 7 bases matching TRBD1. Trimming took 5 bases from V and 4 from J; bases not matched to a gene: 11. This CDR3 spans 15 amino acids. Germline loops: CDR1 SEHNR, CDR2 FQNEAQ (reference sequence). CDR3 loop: CASSPKTGQSYEQYF. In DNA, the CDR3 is TGTGCCAGCAGCCCAAAGACGGGACAGAGTTACGAGCAGTACTTC.

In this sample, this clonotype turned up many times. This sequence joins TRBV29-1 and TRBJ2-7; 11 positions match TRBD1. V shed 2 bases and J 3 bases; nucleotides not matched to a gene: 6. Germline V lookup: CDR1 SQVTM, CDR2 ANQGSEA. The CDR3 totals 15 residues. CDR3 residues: CSVEFRDRGNYEQYF. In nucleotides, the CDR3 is TGCAGCGTTGAATTCCGGGACAGGGGGAACTACGAGCAGTACTTC.

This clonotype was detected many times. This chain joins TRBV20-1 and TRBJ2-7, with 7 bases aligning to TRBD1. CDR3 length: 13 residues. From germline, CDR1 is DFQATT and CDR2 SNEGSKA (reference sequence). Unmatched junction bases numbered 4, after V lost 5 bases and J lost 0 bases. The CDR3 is CSAARDSSYEQYF. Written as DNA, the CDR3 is TGCAGTGCTGCACGGGACAGCTCCTACGAGCAGTACTTC.

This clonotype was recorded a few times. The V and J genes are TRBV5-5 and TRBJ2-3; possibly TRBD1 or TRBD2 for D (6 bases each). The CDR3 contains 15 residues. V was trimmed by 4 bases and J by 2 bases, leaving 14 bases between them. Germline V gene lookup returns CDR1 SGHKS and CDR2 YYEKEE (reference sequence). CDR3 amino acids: CASSRGDGTTDTQYF. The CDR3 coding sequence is TGTGCCAGCAGCAGGGGGGACGGAACCACAGATACGCAGTATTTT.

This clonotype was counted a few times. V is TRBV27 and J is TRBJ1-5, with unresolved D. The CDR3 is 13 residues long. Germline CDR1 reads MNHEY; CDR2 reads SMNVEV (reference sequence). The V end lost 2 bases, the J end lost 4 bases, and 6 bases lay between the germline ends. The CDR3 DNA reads TGTGCCAGCAGTTTAACGAAGAATCAGCCCCAGCATTTT. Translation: CASSLTKNQPQHF.

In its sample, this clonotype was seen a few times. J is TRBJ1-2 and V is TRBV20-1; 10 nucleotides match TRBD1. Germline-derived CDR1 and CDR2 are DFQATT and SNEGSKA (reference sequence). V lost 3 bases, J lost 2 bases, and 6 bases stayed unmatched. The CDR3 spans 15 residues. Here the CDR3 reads CSASPLGQGNYGYTF. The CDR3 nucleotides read TGCAGTGCTAGCCCACTGGGACAGGGGAACTATGGCTACACCTTC.

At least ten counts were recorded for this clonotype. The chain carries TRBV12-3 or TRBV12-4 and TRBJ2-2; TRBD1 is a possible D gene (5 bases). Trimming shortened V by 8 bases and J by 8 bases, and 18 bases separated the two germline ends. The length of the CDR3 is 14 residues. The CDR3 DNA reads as TGTGCCAGCTTTGGGGCAGAGACCATAGGGGAGCTGTTTTTT. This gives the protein CASFGAETIGELFF.

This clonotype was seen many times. The CDR3 sequence: CASSITSGYNEQFF. Written as DNA, the CDR3 is TGTGCCAGCAGCATCACTAGCGGCTACAATGAGCAGTTCTTC. V gene TRBV5-6 combines with J gene TRBJ2-1, with TRBD2 matching 8 bases. The CDR3 spans 14 residues. The germline gives CDR1 SGHDT, CDR2 YYEEEE. Trimming took 4 bases from V and 3 from J; bases not matched to a gene: 3.

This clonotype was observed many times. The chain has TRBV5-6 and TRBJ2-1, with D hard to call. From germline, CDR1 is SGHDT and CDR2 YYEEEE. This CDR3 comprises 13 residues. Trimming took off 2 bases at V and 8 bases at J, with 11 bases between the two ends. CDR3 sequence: CASSFWLSHEQFF. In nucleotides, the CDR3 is TGTGCCAGCAGCTTTTGGCTTTCTCATGAGCAGTTCTTC.

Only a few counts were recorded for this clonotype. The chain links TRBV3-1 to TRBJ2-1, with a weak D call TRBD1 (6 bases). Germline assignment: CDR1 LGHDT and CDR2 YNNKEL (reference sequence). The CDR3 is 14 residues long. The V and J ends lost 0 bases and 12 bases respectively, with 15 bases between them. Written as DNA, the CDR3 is TGTGCCAGCAGCCAAGAAGTATCGGTACAGGGGCAGTTCTTC. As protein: CASSQEVSVQGQFF.

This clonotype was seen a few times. CDR3 protein: CASSLGGQLNTEAFF. DNA of the CDR3: TGCGCCAGCAGCCTTGGAGGACAACTAAACACTGAAGCTTTCTTT. The V call is TRBV5-1, the J call TRBJ1-1; D perhaps matches TRBD1 (5 bases). With 4 bases removed from V and 2 bases from J, the gap between germline ends came to 15 bases. Germline V gene data show CDR1 as SGHRS and CDR2 as YFSETQ. This CDR3 has 15 residues.

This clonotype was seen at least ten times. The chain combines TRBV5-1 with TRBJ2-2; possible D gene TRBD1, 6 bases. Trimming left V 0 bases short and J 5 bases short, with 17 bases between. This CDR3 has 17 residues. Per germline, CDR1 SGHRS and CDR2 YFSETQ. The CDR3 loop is CASSLEDRSAYTGELFF. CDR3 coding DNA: TGCGCCAGCAGCTTGGAAGACAGGTCGGCTTATACCGGGGAGCTGTTTTTT.

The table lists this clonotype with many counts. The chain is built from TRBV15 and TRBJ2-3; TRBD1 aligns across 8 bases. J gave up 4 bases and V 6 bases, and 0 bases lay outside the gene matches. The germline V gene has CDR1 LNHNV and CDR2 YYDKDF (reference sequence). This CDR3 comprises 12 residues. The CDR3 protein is CATRTGADTQYF. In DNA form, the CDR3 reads TGTGCCACCAGGACAGGGGCAGATACGCAGTATTTT.

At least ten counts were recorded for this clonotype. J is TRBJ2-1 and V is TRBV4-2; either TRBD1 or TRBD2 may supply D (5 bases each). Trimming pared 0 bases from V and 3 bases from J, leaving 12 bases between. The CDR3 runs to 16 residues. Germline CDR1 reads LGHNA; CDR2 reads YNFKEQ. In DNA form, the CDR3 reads TGTGCCAGCAGCCAAGAACAGGAGGCCTACTACAATGAGCAGTTCTTC. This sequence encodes CASSQEQEAYYNEQFF.

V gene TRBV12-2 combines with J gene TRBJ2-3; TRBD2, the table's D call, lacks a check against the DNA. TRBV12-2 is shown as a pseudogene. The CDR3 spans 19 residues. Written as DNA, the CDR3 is TGTGCAAGTCGCCTCCTTAGGTACAGGCGGGGGGGAACCACAGATACGCAGTATTTT. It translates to CASRLLRYRRGGTTDTQYF.

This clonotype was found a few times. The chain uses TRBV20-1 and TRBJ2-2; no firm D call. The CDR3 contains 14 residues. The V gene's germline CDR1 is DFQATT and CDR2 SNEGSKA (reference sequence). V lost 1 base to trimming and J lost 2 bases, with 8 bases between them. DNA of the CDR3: TGCAGTGCTAGAGGGTTTAGTAACACCGGGGAGCTGTTTTTT. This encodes CSARGFSNTGELFF.

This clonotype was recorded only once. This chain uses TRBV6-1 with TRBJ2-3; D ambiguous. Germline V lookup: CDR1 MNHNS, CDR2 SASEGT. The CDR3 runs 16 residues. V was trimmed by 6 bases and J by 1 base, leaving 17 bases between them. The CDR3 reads CASRTRWVLGTDTQYF. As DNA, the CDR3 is TGTGCCAGCAGGACCCGGTGGGTGTTGGGCACAGATACGCAGTATTTT.

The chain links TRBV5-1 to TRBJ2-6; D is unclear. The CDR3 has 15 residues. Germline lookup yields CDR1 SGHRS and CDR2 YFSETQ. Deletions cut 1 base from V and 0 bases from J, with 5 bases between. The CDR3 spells CASSLQTSGANVLTF. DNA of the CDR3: TGCGCCAGCAGCTTGCAGACCTCTGGGGCCAACGTCCTGACTTTC.

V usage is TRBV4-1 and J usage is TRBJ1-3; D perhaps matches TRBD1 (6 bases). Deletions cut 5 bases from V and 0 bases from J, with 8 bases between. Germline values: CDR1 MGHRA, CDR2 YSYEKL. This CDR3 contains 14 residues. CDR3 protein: CASSSDSSGNTIYF. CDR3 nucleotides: TGCGCCAGCAGCTCGGACAGCTCTGGAAACACCATATATTTT.

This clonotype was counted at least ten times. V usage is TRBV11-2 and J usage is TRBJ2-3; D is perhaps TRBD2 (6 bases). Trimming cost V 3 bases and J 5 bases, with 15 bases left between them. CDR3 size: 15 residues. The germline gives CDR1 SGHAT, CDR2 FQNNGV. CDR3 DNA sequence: TGTGCCAGCAGCTTTGGGGGGAGAGTAGTAGATACGCAGTATTTT. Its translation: CASSFGGRVVDTQYF.

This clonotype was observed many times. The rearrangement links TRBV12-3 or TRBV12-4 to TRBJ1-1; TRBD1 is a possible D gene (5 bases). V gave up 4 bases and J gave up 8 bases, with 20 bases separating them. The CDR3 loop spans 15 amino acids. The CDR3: CASSSFFGQGTEAFF. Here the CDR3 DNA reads TGTGCCAGCAGTTCATTTTTCGGGCAGGGTACAGAAGCTTTCTTT.